This section outlines one T cell receptor (beta chain) sequence together with its context. Its antigen specificity is not known. Per-base quality was not reported, and no clone a single base away is much larger than it. Explained via the paper, the treatment or condition label denotes: in vitro stimulation with specific CMV peptide epitopes to enrich CMV-specific T cells. The junction carries 10 bases between V and J, which are trimmed by 5 bases and 2 bases respectively. The CDR3 numbers 14 residues from cysteine through phenylalanine. The only DNA kept is the CDR3, 42 bases in frame from the first base. Via the germline V gene, CDR1 is SGHTA and CDR2 FQGNSA. TCRdb records Illumina HiSeq 1500 as the sequencer. The public reads were run again by TCRdb, first through fastp at Q25 and then through MiXCR, and only productive beta chains were kept. Rows with one shared CDR3 protein collapse into an entry with the most common genes and DNA. Across this sample there are approximately 590,000 distinct CDR3 sequences, with about 40% seen only once. The top ten hold around 50% of the sample.

The source of the sample is a study of T cell repertoires in cytomegalovirus infection (dated by TCRdb to about 2019). Regarding the research as a whole: Alongside well-studied HLA-B-restricted epitopes, the peptide stimulations were aimed at recently identified HLA-C-restricted CMV epitopes, whose presentation resists viral immunomodulation. Because public TCR beta signatures pointed to carriage of CMV infection together with the matching HLA type, the HLA type of each donor mattered for the analysis. Overall study results and their limits: The ex vivo response was dominated by HLA-C-restricted CMV-specific TCR beta clonotypes, which also provided the single most frequent clonotype in two of eight donors. Carriers of CMV infection plus the relevant HLA type were discriminated by the cumulative frequency of public TCR beta family members in the study cohort and in an independent roughly 380-donor cohort.

Rearrangement joined TRBV7-2 to TRBJ1-5; the D segment could be TRBD1, given 6 matching bases. The specimen comprised cultured PBMCs, sampled from culture after CMV antigen stimulation. The source is a human donor in good health (CMV status not recorded). Some clones in this sample may be carry-over from other donors' samples. The DNA sequence follows: TGTGCCAGCAGCCCGGACAGCGGCAATCAGCCCCAGCATTTT. It translates to CASSPDSGNQPQHF.